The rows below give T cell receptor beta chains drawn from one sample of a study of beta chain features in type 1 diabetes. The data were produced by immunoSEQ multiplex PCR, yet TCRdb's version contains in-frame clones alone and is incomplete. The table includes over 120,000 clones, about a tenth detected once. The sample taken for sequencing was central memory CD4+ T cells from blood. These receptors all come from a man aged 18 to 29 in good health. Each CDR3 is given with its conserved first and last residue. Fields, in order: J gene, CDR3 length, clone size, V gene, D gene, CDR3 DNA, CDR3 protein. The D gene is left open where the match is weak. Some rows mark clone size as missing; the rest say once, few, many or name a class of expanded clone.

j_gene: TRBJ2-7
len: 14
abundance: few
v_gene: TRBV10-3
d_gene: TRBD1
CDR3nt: TGTGCCATCAGTCGGACAGGGGCGAATAACGAGCAGTACTTC
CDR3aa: CAISRTGANNEQYF

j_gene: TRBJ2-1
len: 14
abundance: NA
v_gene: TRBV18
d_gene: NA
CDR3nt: TGTGCCAGCTCACGCGACAGATCCTACAATGAGCAGTTCTTC
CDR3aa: CASSRDRSYNEQFF

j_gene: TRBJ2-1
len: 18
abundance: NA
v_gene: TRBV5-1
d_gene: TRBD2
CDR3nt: TGCGCCAGCAGCTTGGGGCTGGGACTAGCGGGAGTCTACAATGAGCAGTTCTTC
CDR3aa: CASSLGLGLAGVYNEQFF

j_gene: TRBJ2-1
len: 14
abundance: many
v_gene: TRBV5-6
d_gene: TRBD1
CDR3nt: TGTGCCAGCAGCAGGACAGGGAGTCACAATGAGCAGTTCTTC
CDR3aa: CASSRTGSHNEQFF

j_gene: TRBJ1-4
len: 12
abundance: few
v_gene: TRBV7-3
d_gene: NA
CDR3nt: TGTGCCACTCGGGGGGCTAATGAAAAACTGTTTTTT
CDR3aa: CATRGANEKLFF

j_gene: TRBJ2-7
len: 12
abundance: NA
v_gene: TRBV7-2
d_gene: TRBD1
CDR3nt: TGTGCCAGCAGCTTATACAGGGGCGAGCAGTACTTC
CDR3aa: CASSLYRGEQYF

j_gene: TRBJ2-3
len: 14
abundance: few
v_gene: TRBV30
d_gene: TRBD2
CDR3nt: TGTGCAAAAGCATCCGGGGGGAGCACAGATACGCAGTATTTT
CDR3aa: CAKASGGSTDTQYF

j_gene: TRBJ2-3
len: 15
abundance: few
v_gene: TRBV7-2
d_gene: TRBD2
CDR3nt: TGTGCCAGCAGCCTCAGCGGGGGGGCCTGGGATACGCAGTATTTT
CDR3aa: CASSLSGGAWDTQYF

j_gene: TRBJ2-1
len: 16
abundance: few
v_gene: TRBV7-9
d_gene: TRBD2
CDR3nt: TGTGCCAGCAGCTTAGCGGGGGGGTTATCCTACAATGAGCAGTTCTTC
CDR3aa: CASSLAGGLSYNEQFF

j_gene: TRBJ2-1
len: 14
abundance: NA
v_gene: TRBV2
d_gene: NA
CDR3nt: TGTGCCAGCAGACCGGGGGTGACCTACAATGAGCAGTTCTTC
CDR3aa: CASRPGVTYNEQFF

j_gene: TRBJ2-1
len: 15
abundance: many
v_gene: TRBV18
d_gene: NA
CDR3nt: TGTGCCAGCTCACCATCCCCGGGGGAGGCCAATGAGCAGTTCTTC
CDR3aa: CASSPSPGEANEQFF

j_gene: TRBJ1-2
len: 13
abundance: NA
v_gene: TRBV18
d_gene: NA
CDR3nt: TGTGCCAGCTCACCATCGGAGTACCATGGCTACACCTTC
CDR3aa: CASSPSEYHGYTF

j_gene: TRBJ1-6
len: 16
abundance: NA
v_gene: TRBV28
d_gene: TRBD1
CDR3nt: TGTGCCAGCAGTTCCCTGGGACAGGCCATGAATTCACCCCTCCACTTT
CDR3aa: CASSSLGQAMNSPLHF

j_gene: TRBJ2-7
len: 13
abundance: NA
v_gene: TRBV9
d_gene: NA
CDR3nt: TGTGCCAGCAGCGTAGTAGAAGGGGCCGAGCAGTACTTC
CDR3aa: CASSVVEGAEQYF

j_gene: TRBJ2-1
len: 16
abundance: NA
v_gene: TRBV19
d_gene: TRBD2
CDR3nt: TGTGCCAGTAGTATTATAGCGGGGGGGTCCTACAATAAGCAGTTCTTC
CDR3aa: CASSIIAGGSYNKQFF

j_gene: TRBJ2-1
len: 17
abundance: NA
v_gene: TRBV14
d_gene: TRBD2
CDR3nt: TGTGCCAGCAGCCCCCTAGACGGTAGCGGGGGATACAATGAGCAGTTCTTC
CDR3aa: CASSPLDGSGGYNEQFF

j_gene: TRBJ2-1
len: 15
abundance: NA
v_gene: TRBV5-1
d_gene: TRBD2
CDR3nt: TGCGCCAGCTCGGGACTAGCGGGTCCGGGAGGGGAGCAGTTCTTC
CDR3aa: CASSGLAGPGGEQFF

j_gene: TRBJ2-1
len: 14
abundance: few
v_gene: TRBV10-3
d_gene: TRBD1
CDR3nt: TGTGCCATCACCCCCGGACAGGGGGCGATTGAGCAGTTCTTC
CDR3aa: CAITPGQGAIEQFF

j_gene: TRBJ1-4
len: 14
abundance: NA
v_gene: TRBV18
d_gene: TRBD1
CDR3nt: TGTGCCAGCTCACCAACGGACAGGGATGAAAAACTGTTTTTT
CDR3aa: CASSPTDRDEKLFF

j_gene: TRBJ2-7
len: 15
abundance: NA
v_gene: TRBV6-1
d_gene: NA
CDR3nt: TGTGCCAGCTCCGAAGCGGCAGGGGCACCCTACGAGCAGTACTTC
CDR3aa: CASSEAAGAPYEQYF

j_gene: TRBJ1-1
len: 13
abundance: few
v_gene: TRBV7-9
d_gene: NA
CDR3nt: TGTGCCAGCAGCTTTTCAGGGGCCACTGAAGCTTTCTTT
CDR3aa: CASSFSGATEAFF

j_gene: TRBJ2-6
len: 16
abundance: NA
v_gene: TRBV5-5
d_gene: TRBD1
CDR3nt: TGTGCCAGCAGCTTGGGACAGGGCTCTGGGGCCAACGTCCTGACTTTC
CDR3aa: CASSLGQGSGANVLTF

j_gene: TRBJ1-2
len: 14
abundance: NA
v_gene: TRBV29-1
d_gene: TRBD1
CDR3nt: TGCAGCGTGGGGTCGGACAGGGACCGCTATGGCTACACCTTC
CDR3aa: CSVGSDRDRYGYTF

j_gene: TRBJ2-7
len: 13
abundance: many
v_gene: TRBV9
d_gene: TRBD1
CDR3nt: TGTGCCAGCAGCGGGGACAGTCGGAACGAGCAGTACTTC
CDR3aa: CASSGDSRNEQYF

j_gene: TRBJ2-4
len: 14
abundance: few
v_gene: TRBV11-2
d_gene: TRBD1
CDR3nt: TGTGCCAGCAGCCCTCCGGGACAGGGGTACATTCAGTACTTC
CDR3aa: CASSPPGQGYIQYF

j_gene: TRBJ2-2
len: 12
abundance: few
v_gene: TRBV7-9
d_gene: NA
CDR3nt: TGTGCCAGCAGCTTGCGGGCGGGGGAGCTGTTTTTT
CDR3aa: CASSLRAGELFF

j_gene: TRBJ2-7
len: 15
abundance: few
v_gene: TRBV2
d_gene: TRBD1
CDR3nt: TGTGCCAGCAGACGCGGGACAGGGGGCATGGACGAGCAGTACTTC
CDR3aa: CASRRGTGGMDEQYF

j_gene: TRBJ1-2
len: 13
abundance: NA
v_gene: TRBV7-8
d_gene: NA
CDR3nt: TGTGCCAGCAGCTTAGCACTAAACTATGGCTACACCTTC
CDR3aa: CASSLALNYGYTF

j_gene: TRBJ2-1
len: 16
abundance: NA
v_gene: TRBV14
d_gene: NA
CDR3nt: TGTGCCAGCAGTCCTCCAGGCGCCGATACCTACAATGAGCAGTTCTTC
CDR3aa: CASSPPGADTYNEQFF

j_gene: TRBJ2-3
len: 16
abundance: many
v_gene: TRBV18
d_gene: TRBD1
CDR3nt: TGTGCCAGCTCCCTTGGACAGGTGGGAAGCACAGATACGCAGTATTTT
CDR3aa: CASSLGQVGSTDTQYF

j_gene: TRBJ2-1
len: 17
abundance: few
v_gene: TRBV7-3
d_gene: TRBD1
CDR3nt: TGTGCCAGCAGCTTAACTCCGGGACAGGGGGCTTCGAATGAGCAGTTCTTC
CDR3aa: CASSLTPGQGASNEQFF

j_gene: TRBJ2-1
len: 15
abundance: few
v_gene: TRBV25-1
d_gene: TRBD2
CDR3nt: TGTGCCAGCAGGGGAGGGACTAGCGGTTTTAATGAGCAGTTCTTC
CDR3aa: CASRGGTSGFNEQFF

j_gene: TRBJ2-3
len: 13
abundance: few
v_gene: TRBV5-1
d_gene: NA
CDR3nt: TGCGCCAGCAGCATCCAGGGCACAGATACGCAGTATTTT
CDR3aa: CASSIQGTDTQYF

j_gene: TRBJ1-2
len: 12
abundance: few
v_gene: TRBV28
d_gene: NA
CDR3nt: TGTGCCAGCAGTTTGAGTAGATATGGCTACACCTTC
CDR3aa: CASSLSRYGYTF

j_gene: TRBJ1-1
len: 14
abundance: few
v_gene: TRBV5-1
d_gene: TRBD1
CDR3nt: TGCGCCAGTAGGAAGGGACAGTTGAACACTGAAGCTTTCTTT
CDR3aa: CASRKGQLNTEAFF

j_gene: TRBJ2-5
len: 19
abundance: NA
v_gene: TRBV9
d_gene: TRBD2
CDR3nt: TGTGCCAGCAGCCTCGGGACTAGCGGGGGCGTATATTTCCAAGAGACCCAGTACTTC
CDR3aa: CASSLGTSGGVYFQETQYF

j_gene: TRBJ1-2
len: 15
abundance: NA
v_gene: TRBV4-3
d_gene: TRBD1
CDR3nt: TGCGCCAGCAGCCACACGGCAGGGGGCAGCTATGGCTACACCTTC
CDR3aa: CASSHTAGGSYGYTF

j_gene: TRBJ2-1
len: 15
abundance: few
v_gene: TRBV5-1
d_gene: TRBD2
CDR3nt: TGCGCCAGCTTAAGCGGGGGGGCCCATGACAATGAGCAGTTCTTC
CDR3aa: CASLSGGAHDNEQFF

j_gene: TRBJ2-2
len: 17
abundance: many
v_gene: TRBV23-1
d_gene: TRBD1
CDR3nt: TGCGCCAGCAGTCAATCGGGGACAGGGTACAACACCGGGGAGCTGTTTTTT
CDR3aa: CASSQSGTGYNTGELFF

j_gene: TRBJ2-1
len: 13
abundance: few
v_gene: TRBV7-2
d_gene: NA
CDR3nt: TGTGCCAGCAGCTTAGCAGCGTACAATGAGCAGTTCTTC
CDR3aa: CASSLAAYNEQFF